This TCR beta chain derives from a study of shared clonotypes between healthy human individuals. Study-wide findings and caveats: Non-shared clonotypes had lower generation probabilities than those shared by all four donors. The small donor group covered limited genetic and exposure diversity.

The CDR3 is 11 amino acids. Germline assignment: CDR1 MRHNA and CDR2 SNTAGT. Deletions cut 11 bases from V and 3 bases from J, with 9 bases between. This clone has just a few counts. The antigen is not known. TCRdb's table, derived via immunoSEQ multiplex PCR, lists solely in-frame clones and lacks some. Of 2 million to 3 million clones listed, approximately 94% are singletons. The material sequenced was naive CD4+ T cells sorted from blood. The subset: CD45RA+ positively selected. The chain is built from TRBV6-4 and TRBJ2-3, with D possibly matching TRBD2 (6 bases). The receptor's source is a man aged 18 to 29 in good health. CDR3 residues: CAGGGTDTQYF. In DNA, the CDR3 is TGTGCCGGAGGAGGGACAGATACGCAGTATTTT.